The T cell receptor beta chain described here comes from a study of shared clonotypes between healthy human individuals. Study outcomes and limitations: About 5% of naive CD4 clonotypes were shared across several donors. The study generally estimated greater richness for naive than memory subsets.

Remarks on this clone: Its cognate antigen is unknown.

The CDR3 is 15 residues long. Trimming at V came to 6 bases and at J to 1 base, leaving 4 bases not matched to a gene. Germline V lookup: CDR1 SNHLY, CDR2 FYNNEI. In the sorted-subset replicate PCRs, 200 ng DNA, tens of thousands of T cell genomes, was used. The data were produced by immunoSEQ multiplex PCR, yet TCRdb's version contains in-frame clones alone and is incomplete. The table has about 2.4 million clones, around 90% seen once. Naive CD4+ cells were CD45RA-selected; the remaining cells were memory. Sample: naive CD4+ T cells sorted from blood. The subset was: CD45RA+ positively selected. The receptor comes from a man aged 18 to 30 in good health. The V gene is TRBV2, the J gene TRBJ1-4, with 8 positions matching TRBD1. Here the CDR3 DNA reads TGTGCCAGCAGCAGACAGGGGTTAACTAATGAAAAACTGTTTTTT. As protein: CASSRQGLTNEKLFF. Full variable domain (remainder filled in from reference TRBV2 and TRBJ1-4): EPEVTQTPSHQVTQMGQEVILRCVPISNHLYFYWYRQILGQKVEFLVSFYNNEISEKSEIFDDQFSVERPDGSNFTLKIRSTKLEDSAMYFCASSRQGLTNEKLFFGSGTQLSVL.